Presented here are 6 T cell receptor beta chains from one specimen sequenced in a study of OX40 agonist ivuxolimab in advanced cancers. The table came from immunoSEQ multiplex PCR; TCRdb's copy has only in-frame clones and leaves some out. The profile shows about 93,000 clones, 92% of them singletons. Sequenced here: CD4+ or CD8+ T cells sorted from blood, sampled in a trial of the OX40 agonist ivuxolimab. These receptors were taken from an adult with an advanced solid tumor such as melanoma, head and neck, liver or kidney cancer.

The CDR3 DNA reads as TGTGCCAGTAACCCTACAGGAGGGAGTCTACACGAGCAGTACTTC. It translates to CASNPTGGSLHEQYF. The chain carries TRBV19 and TRBJ2-7, with D possibly matching TRBD2 (6 bases). This CDR3 region has 15 residues. The germline CDR1 and CDR2 sequences are LNHDA and SQIVND (reference sequence). V was pared by 7 bases and J by 5 bases, with 21 bases between.

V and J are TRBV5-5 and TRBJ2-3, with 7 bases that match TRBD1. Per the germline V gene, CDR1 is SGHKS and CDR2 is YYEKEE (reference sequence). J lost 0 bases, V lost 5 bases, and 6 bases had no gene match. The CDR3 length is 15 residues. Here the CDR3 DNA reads TGTGCCAGCAGATTGAGACAGGGTAGCACAGATACGCAGTATTTT. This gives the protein CASRLRQGSTDTQYF.

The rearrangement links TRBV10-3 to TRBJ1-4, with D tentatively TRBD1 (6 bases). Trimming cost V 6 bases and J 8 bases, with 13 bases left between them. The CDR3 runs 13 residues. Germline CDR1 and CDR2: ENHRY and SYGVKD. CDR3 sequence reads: CAISQQGGEKLFF. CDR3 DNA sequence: TGTGCCATCAGCCAACAGGGTGGAGAAAAACTGTTTTTT.

The CDR3, as DNA: TGTGCCAGCAGTGAAGCTTCCGGACGTAATTCACCCCTCCACTTT. Amino acids: CASSEASGRNSPLHF. The chain is built from TRBV2 and TRBJ1-6, with D unresolved. Germline V gives CDR1 SNHLY, CDR2 FYNNEI. Between the trimmed V and J ends, which lost 0 bases and 6 bases, there was a span of 9 bases. This CDR3 has 15 amino acids.

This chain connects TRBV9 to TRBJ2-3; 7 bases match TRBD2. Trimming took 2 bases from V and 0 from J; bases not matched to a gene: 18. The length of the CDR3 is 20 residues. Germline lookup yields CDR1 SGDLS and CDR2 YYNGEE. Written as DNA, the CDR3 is TGTGCCAGCAGCGTGACCCTATTTCGTGGGGGGGATTCTAGCACAGATACGCAGTATTTT. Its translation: CASSVTLFRGGDSSTDTQYF. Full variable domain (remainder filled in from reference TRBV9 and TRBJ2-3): DSGVTQTPKHLITATGQRVTLRCSPRSGDLSVYWYQQSLDQGLQFLIQYYNGEERAKGNILERFSAQQFPDLHSELNLSSLELGDSALYFCASSVTLFRGGDSSTDTQYFGPGTRLTVL.

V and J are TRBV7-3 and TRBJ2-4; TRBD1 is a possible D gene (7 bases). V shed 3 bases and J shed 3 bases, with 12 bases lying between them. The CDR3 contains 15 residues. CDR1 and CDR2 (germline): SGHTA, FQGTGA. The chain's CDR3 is CASSLAGGYKNIQYF. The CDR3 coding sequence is TGTGCCAGCAGCTTGGCAGGGGGGTACAAAAACATTCAGTACTTC.